This T cell receptor (beta chain) comes out of a study of Graves' ophthalmopathy and Graves' hyperthyroidism. RNA transcripts provided the template for amplifying TCR beta CDR3 regions. First-round RT-PCR employed HTBI primers, with a second-round multiplex PCR after it. TCRdb reprocessed the multiplex PCR reads with MiXCR, giving one entry per CDR3 protein. Among about 480,000 distinct CDR3 sequences, 14% were seen once, and the ten largest hold over 7.5%. For donors with ophthalmopathy, the disease showed moderate-to-severe activity, reached CAS ≥3 and NOSPECS ≥4, and had lasted under 3 months. Exclusion covered patients with other autoimmune diseases or uncontrolled infections (as well as pregnancy or lactation). CDR3 size: 16 residues. The V segment lost 5 bases and the J segment 1 base; nucleotides outside the gene matches: 4. The germline gives CDR1 SNHLY, CDR2 FYNNEI. This clonotype showed up many times.

The sequence was collected from a woman in her twenties or thirties with Graves' ophthalmopathy. Source material: blood. The chain links TRBV2 to TRBJ2-2; 10 nucleotides agree with TRBD2. CDR3 in DNA: TGTGCCAGCAGTACCGGGACTAGCGTGAACACCGGGGAGCTGTTTTTT. Translated, it gives CASSTGTSVNTGELFF.